This TCR beta chain was found in a study of T-cell memory formation after mild COVID-19. V was pared by 2 bases and J by 2 bases, with 12 bases between. The V gene's germline CDR1 is MNHEY and CDR2 SVGAGI. The CDR3 covers 15 residues. Using its own MiXCR run on the 5' RACE reads, TCRdb lists one record per CDR3 protein. The repertoire holds about 250,000 distinct CDR3 sequences, about a sixth seen once, with approximately 22% in the top ten. The sequence derives from a man aged 18-30 years who had mild COVID-19 (a few samples of this study predate the infection). Cell type and time point are not known. The sample was PBMCs or a T cell subset sorted from them (not recorded which). The rearrangement links TRBV6-5 to TRBJ1-1, with D uncertain. This CDR3 is CASSYLQTLNTEAFF. The DNA of the CDR3 is TGTGCCAGCAGTTACCTACAAACGCTCAACACTGAAGCTTTCTTT.